These T cell receptor beta chains were read from a single sample in a study of regulatory T cells in long-lasting Graves disease. TCRdb re-analysed the multiplex PCR reads in MiXCR, keeping a single row per CDR3 protein. The repertoire consists of 500,000 or so distinct CDR3 sequences, with about 14% occurring once and the leading ten covering roughly 18%. These same data were also listed under a study on T cells in Graves' hyperthyroidism and ophthalmopathy.

The sequences come from peripheral blood mononuclear cells (PBMCs), collected at new diagnosis, from a patient treated with antithyroid drugs. The receptors here all came from a woman in her forties or fifties with Graves disease. CDR3s include the opening cysteine and the closing phenylalanine or tryptophan. A D gene is named only where the DNA matches it firmly. Size is omitted from some rows. Given values are once, few, many or a class for expanded clones.

v_call	j_call	clone_size	d_call	cdr3_aa	cdr3_nt
TRBV6-1	TRBJ1-5	many	-	CASSELVQPQHF	TGTGCCAGCAGTGAATTAGTTCAGCCCCAGCATTTT
TRBV7-3	TRBJ2-3	many	TRBD2	CASSPRTSPDTQYF	TGTGCCAGCAGCCCCCGGACTAGCCCAGATACGCAGTATTTT
TRBV7-9	TRBJ1-6	few	-	CASSLGGPLHF	TGTGCCAGCAGCTTGGGAGGCCCCCTCCACTTT
TRBV30	TRBJ2-1	few	TRBD2	CACHPWGGPSVF	TGTGCCTGCCATCCTTGGGGAGGGCCTTCCGTCTTC
TRBV28	TRBJ1-2	many	-	CASSSRGLTNYGYTF	TGTGCCAGCAGTTCCAGGGGTCTCACTAACTATGGCTACACCTTC
TRBV18	TRBJ2-4	many	TRBD2	CASSPGTSVKNIQYF	TGTGCCAGCTCTCCCGGGACTAGCGTTAAAAACATTCAGTACTTC
TRBV12-3/TRBV12-4	TRBJ1-4	many	-	CASSSPGQGKEKLFF	TGTGCCAGCAGTTCACCGGGACAAGGGAAGGAAAAACTGTTTTTT
TRBV6-2/TRBV6-3	TRBJ2-7	many	-	CASSEERRRATYEQYF	TGTGCCAGCAGTGAAGAAAGGCGACGTGCCACCTACGAGCAGTACTTC
TRBV9	TRBJ2-7	-	TRBD2	CASSVGGREYEQYF	TGTGCCAGCAGCGTAGGCGGGAGGGAGTACGAGCAGTACTTC
TRBV4-1	TRBJ1-4	few	TRBD1	CASSQVGQGTEKLFF	TGCGCCAGCAGCCAAGTGGGACAGGGAACGGAAAAACTGTTTTTT
TRBV5-1	TRBJ2-3	many	TRBD1	CASSYYRGRGTDTQYF	TGCGCCAGCAGCTACTACAGGGGGCGCGGAACAGATACGCAGTATTTT
TRBV29-1	TRBJ1-5	-	TRBD1	CSVGDRASNQPQHF	TGCAGCGTTGGGGACAGGGCTAGCAATCAGCCCCAGCATTTT
TRBV28	TRBJ1-5	once	-	CASSLIRGQPQHF	TGTGCCAGCAGTTTAATCAGGGGTCAGCCCCAGCATTTT
TRBV18	TRBJ2-1	-	TRBD2	CASSPYPSSGRANNEQFF	TGTGCCAGCTCACCCTACCCCTCTAGCGGGAGGGCGAACAATGAGCAGTTCTTC
TRBV19	TRBJ1-1	few	-	CASRRLTQMNTEAFF	TGTGCCAGTAGGAGATTAACCCAGATGAACACTGAAGCTTTCTTT
TRBV27	TRBJ2-1	many	TRBD2	CASSFSGRSYNEQFF	TGTGCCAGCAGTTTTAGCGGGAGATCCTACAATGAGCAGTTCTTC
TRBV3-1	TRBJ2-7	many	TRBD2	CASSQVASGRPYEQYF	TGTGCCAGCAGCCAAGTAGCTAGCGGGAGGCCCTACGAGCAGTACTTC
TRBV7-9	TRBJ1-5	few	-	CASSSQRNQPQHF	TGTGCCAGCAGCTCACAGCGAAATCAGCCCCAGCATTTT
TRBV20-1	TRBJ2-5	few	TRBD2	CSATTSGSTQETQYF	TGCAGTGCTACTACTAGCGGGAGCACCCAAGAGACCCAGTACTTC
TRBV5-1	TRBJ1-6	many	-	CASSLDGGSSGNSPLHF	TGCGCCAGCAGCTTGGACGGGGGGTCTTCCGGTAATTCACCCCTCCACTTT
TRBV6-1	TRBJ2-3	many	TRBD2	CASTNGLAGGTDTQYF	TGTGCCAGCACCAACGGACTAGCGGGAGGCACAGATACGCAGTATTTT
TRBV13	TRBJ2-7	many	-	CASSLASAGSYEQYF	TGTGCCAGCAGCTTAGCCTCCGCAGGGTCCTACGAGCAGTACTTC
TRBV15	TRBJ1-1	many	-	CATRQNTEAFF	TGTGCCACCCGACAGAACACTGAAGCTTTCTTT
TRBV10-3	TRBJ2-1	few	-	CAITPGLGLDNEQFF	TGTGCCATCACGCCGGGACTGGGACTTGACAATGAGCAGTTCTTC
TRBV5-1	TRBJ1-4	many	-	CASSSGSNEKLFF	TGCGCCAGCAGTTCAGGGTCTAATGAAAAACTGTTTTTT
TRBV27	TRBJ1-4	-	TRBD1	CASSRSPGQREKLFF	TGTGCCAGCAGCAGAAGCCCGGGACAGCGGGAAAAACTGTTTTTT
TRBV5-5	TRBJ2-7	few	TRBD2	CASSQGTSGYEQYF	TGTGCCAGCAGCCAAGGGACTAGCGGCTACGAGCAGTACTTC